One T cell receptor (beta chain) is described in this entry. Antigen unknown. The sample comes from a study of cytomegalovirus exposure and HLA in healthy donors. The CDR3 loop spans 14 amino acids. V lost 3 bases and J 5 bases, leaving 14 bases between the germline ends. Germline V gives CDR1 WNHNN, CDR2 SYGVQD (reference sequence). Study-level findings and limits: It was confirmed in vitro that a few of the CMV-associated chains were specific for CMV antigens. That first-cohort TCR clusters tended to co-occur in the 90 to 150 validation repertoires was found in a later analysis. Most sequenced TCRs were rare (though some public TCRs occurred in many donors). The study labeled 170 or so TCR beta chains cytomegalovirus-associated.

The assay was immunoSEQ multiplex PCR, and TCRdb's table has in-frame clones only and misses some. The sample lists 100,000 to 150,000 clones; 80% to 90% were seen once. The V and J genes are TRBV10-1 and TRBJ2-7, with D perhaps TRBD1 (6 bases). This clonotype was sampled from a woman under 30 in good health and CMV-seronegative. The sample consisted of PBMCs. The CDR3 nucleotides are TGCGCCAGCAGTGAACAGGGAAGGAGAAACGAGCAGTACTTC. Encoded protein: CASSEQGRRNEQYF.